Here is one T cell receptor beta chain with its context. What this receptor recognizes is not known. No base-level quality is on record; no much larger clone is a single base apart. V is trimmed back by 3 bases and J by 4 bases, and the junction contains 8 bases that no gene match accounts for. Per the germline V gene (reference sequence), GTSNPN is the CDR1 and SVGIG is the CDR2. Taken from cysteine to phenylalanine, the CDR3 has 14 residues. Only CDR3 DNA remains: 42 bases, in frame from the first base. Whole blood was collected in K2EDTA tubes by collaborating institutions according to the institutions' own protocols. For TCRbeta analysis, collaborator samples were shipped as frozen whole blood, as isolated PBMCs, or as DNA extracted from either sample type. The sample is drawn from a study of blood T cell repertoires in COVID-19 (TCRdb year 2020). About the investigation overall: The collaborator samples originated in the United States, Italy and Spain and spanned the acute and convalescent phases of COVID-19. The material from the prospective study consisted of cDNA or gDNA derived from T cells, B-cell-depleted T cells, or PBMCs. Subjects who had been exposed to COVID-19, were actively infected with it, or had recovered from it provided the deeply sampled blood TCRbeta repertoires that made up the dataset. The repertoires were released in a freely available public database meant as a resource for research on the immune response to SARS-CoV-2. The samples were drawn from two sources: the first 160 participants of the ongoing ImmuneRACE study, and 1,200 or so subjects contributed by 6 global collaborators. Nearly every sample came with metadata listing a de-identified subject ID, COVID-19 status, age in years and sex. Where available, HLA class I and class II types were taken from metadata supplied by the sample provider and were not determined by assay-based typing. Broad study findings and their caveats: Clinical and demographic metadata were provided uncurated, with the amount varying by source and participant.

The immunoSEQ Assay, a bias-controlled multiplex PCR, was used to amplify TCRbeta CDR3 regions from genomic DNA. As for how the authors treated the data: The number of nucleated cells in each sample was estimated by amplification of reference gene primers within the assay. To quantify the absolute abundance of each unique TCRbeta CDR3 rearrangement, sequence reads were collapsed and filtered. For each sample, productive Simpson clonality was calculated by taking the square root of Simpson's diversity index across productive rearrangements. The table comes from immuneACCESS by way of TCRdb, which keeps in-frame sequences with V and J called. Part of the clones is missing from these tables; in studies checked, under half for an unresolved V gene and the rest for unknown reasons. The V and J calls and clone size are taken from that table; D and trimming were inferred from the DNA. This sample lists 400,000 to 550,000 clones; about 89% were detected once. The ten largest clones represent about 4.5% of the sample.

This chain joins TRBV30 to TRBJ2-7, and TRBD2 matches 8 of the central bases. This clonotype was obtained from a woman younger than 45 with acute or convalescent COVID-19. Sequencing was done on a sample of peripheral blood. For the CDR3, the sequence is CAWRAGGGTYEQYF. The DNA reads TGTGCCTGGAGAGCGGGCGGGGGGACTTACGAGCAGTACTTC.